The rows below give T cell receptor beta chains drawn from one sample of a study of blood T cell repertoires in COVID-19. Sequenced by immunoSEQ multiplex PCR; TCRdb stores in-frame clones only, minus some. Of 250,000 to 400,000 clones in the sample, roughly 90% were seen once. Material: peripheral blood. These TCRs come from a woman aged 30 to 39 with COVID-19, enrolled during active disease. CDR3s include the opening cysteine and the closing phenylalanine or tryptophan. Fields, in order: CDR3 DNA, CDR3 protein, D gene, J gene, V gene, clone size. The D gene is left open where the match is weak. For some rows the clone size is stated as once, few or many, or as a class when expanded; others skip it.

TGCGCCAGCAGCTTGGAGGCTAGCGGGAGCGGAACCGGGGAGCTGTTTTTT CASSLEASGSGTGELFF TRBD2 TRBJ2-2 TRBV5-1 -
TGTGCCAGCAGTTCCAACTCCGGGACAGGCCACTACGAGCAGTACTTC CASSSNSGTGHYEQYF TRBD1 TRBJ2-7 TRBV25-1 -
TGTGCCAGCAGTGAACAGGGACACGGAGCCTACGAGCAGTACTTC CASSEQGHGAYEQYF - TRBJ2-7 TRBV6-1 once
TGTGCCAGCAGCGGCCCTAGCGGGCACCCCTCGGGCACAGATACGCAGTATTTT CASSGPSGHPSGTDTQYF TRBD2 TRBJ2-3 TRBV5-6 -
TGTGCCAGCAGCTTAGCCGGGACAGGGGGCGGGCAGCACACTGAAGCTTTCTTT CASSLAGTGGGQHTEAFF TRBD1 TRBJ1-1 TRBV7-2 -
TGTGCCAGCAGCTCACAGGTTTTGAACACTGAAGCTTTCTTT CASSSQVLNTEAFF - TRBJ1-1 TRBV5-5 -
TGTGCCAGCAGTCGCCCCCCCGGGACTAGCGGGAGGGCCCTCGGGTCCTACGAGCAGTACTTC CASSRPPGTSGRALGSYEQYF TRBD2 TRBJ2-7 TRBV6-6 -
TGTGCCAGCAGCAGCGGGACAGGGGGCCCGGAGACCCAGTACTTC CASSSGTGGPETQYF TRBD1 TRBJ2-5 TRBV7-3 -
TGTGCCAGCAGTTTATTCGGGGAGGACACTGAAGCTTTCTTT CASSLFGEDTEAFF - TRBJ1-1 TRBV28 -
TGTGCCACTACCCCGAGAGAGGGAACTGAAGCTTTCTTT CATTPREGTEAFF - TRBJ1-1 TRBV2 -
TGTGCCATCAAAGCGGGAGCGGGACTCGCCGAAGATACGCAGTATTTT CAIKAGAGLAEDTQYF TRBD2 TRBJ2-3 TRBV10-3 -
TGTGCCAGCAGCCGGGACAGCTATAATTCACCCCTCCACTTT CASSRDSYNSPLHF TRBD1 TRBJ1-6 TRBV7-9 -
TGTGCCAGCAGCCCAGGTCAGCGGGAGCTGTACTTC CASSPGQRELYF TRBD2 TRBJ2-7 TRBV9 many
TGTGCCATCAGTTCCACAGGGGTTTCGAGCAATCAGCCCCAGCATTTT CAISSTGVSSNQPQHF TRBD1 TRBJ1-5 TRBV10-3 -
TGTGCCAGCAGCTCGACAGGGGGCAATCAGCCCCAGCATTTT CASSSTGGNQPQHF TRBD1 TRBJ1-5 TRBV11-2 -
TGTGCCAGCAGCTCTAAGGGGGTCCAAGAGACCCAGTACTTC CASSSKGVQETQYF - TRBJ2-5 TRBV5-4 -
TGCGCCAGCAGAATTGGGACAGGAATGAACACTGAAGCTTTCTTT CASRIGTGMNTEAFF TRBD1 TRBJ1-1 TRBV5-1 -
TGTGCCACCAGCAGAGATCCCGTGACAGGGGGCGCGAGCACAGATACGCAGTATTTT CATSRDPVTGGASTDTQYF TRBD1 TRBJ2-3 TRBV15 -
TGTGCCAGCAGTTCCGGGACGGACTACTACGAGCAGTACTTC CASSSGTDYYEQYF - TRBJ2-7 TRBV5-4 -
TGTGCCAGCAGCCAGGGCGGAGGAAGCAATCAGCCCCAGCATTTT CASSQGGGSNQPQHF - TRBJ1-5 TRBV3-1/TRBV3-2 -
TGTGCCACCAGTGAGAACAGGGGTGGGGAGACCCAGTACTTC CATSENRGGETQYF TRBD1 TRBJ2-5 TRBV24-1 -
TGTGCCAGCAGCCCTTCGCTGAACAGGGGGGTTAACACAGATACGCAGTATTTT CASSPSLNRGVNTDTQYF TRBD1 TRBJ2-3 TRBV28 -
TGCAGCGTTGCTGTACAGGGCGTTGGAGATACGCAGTATTTT CSVAVQGVGDTQYF - TRBJ2-3 TRBV29-1 once
TGTGCCAGCAGCCAAAACGTGGGCGACAATGAGCAGTTCTTC CASSQNVGDNEQFF - TRBJ2-1 TRBV9 -
TGCGCCAGCAGTACTAGCGGGAGGACCACCGGGGAGCTGTTTTTT CASSTSGRTTGELFF TRBD2 TRBJ2-2 TRBV10-2 -
TGTGCCTGGAGTGCGGGTTCCGGCTACAATGAGCAGTTCTTC CAWSAGSGYNEQFF - TRBJ2-1 TRBV30 -
TGCGCCAGCAGCCCGGGGGGGACTAATGAAAAACTGTTTTTT CASSPGGTNEKLFF - TRBJ1-4 TRBV5-1 -
TGTGCCAGCAGCCCGGGACAGCACTATGGCTACACCTTC CASSPGQHYGYTF TRBD1 TRBJ1-2 TRBV7-9 -